These T cell receptor beta chains were read from a single sample in a study of OX40 agonist ivuxolimab in advanced cancers. Produced via immunoSEQ multiplex PCR; TCRdb's table is partial and in-frame only. The repertoire holds 80,000 to 100,000 clones, with roughly 84% as singletons. The sample consisted of CD4+ or CD8+ T cells sorted from blood, taken in a trial of the OX40 agonist ivuxolimab. The receptors were sampled from an adult with an advanced solid tumor such as melanoma, head and neck, liver or kidney cancer. CDR3s include the opening cysteine and the closing phenylalanine or tryptophan. The D gene is left open where the match is weak. Some rows mark clone size as missing; the rest say once, few, many or name a class of expanded clone.

abundance,d_gene,j_gene,v_gene,CDR3nt,CDR3aa
NA,NA,TRBJ1-1,TRBV18,TGTGCCAGCTCACTCGATTCCGGGGGGGACACTGAAGCTTTCTTT,CASSLDSGGDTEAFF
NA,TRBD1,TRBJ2-2,TRBV7-2,TGTGCCAGCAGCAACCCGGGACAGGGTCCCGGGGAGCTGTTTTTT,CASSNPGQGPGELFF
NA,TRBD1,TRBJ1-2,TRBV27,TGTGCCAGCAGTAAGGACAGGGGGCTTGGCTCTGGCTACACCTTC,CASSKDRGLGSGYTF
NA,TRBD1,TRBJ1-3,TRBV7-9,TGTGCCAGCAGCCCCCCCCGGGTCGGACAGGGGGCTGGAAACACCATATATTTT,CASSPPRVGQGAGNTIYF
NA,TRBD1,TRBJ1-1,TRBV11-2,TGTGCCAGCAGCCCCGTTACAGGGGGCGCGGGCACTGAAGCTTTCTTT,CASSPVTGGAGTEAFF
NA,NA,TRBJ1-5,TRBV5-5,TGTGCCAGCAGCTTGGTACCCTCAGGTCAGCCCCAGCATTTT,CASSLVPSGQPQHF
NA,NA,TRBJ2-2,TRBV10-3,TGTGCCATCAGTGAACTCCCCGCGGAGCTGTTTTTT,CAISELPAELFF
NA,NA,TRBJ1-1,TRBV9,TGTGCCAGCAGCATCCTCCCGGGGCGGGACACTGAAGCTTTCTTT,CASSILPGRDTEAFF
NA,NA,TRBJ1-2,TRBV9,TGTGCCAGCAGTGCAGGGGCGGATGGCTACACCTTC,CASSAGADGYTF
NA,NA,TRBJ2-2,TRBV6-1,TGTGCCAGCAGTGAAGGGAAGACAACGGATGTCCGGGAGCTGTTTTTT,CASSEGKTTDVRELFF
NA,TRBD2,TRBJ2-5,TRBV11-2,TGTGCCAGCACAGGACTAGCGGGGGGGAACCAAGAGACCCAGTACTTC,CASTGLAGGNQETQYF
NA,NA,TRBJ2-7,TRBV5-1,TGCGCCAGCAGCCCCCGGGACACCACCTACGAGCAGTACTTC,CASSPRDTTYEQYF
NA,NA,TRBJ2-2,TRBV5-1,TGCGCCAGCAGCTTGGGTAACACCGGGGAGCTGTTTTTT,CASSLGNTGELFF
NA,NA,TRBJ2-5,TRBV4-1,TGCGCCAGCAGCCACCCCCTTAAGGCTAGATCCAAAGAGACCCAGTACTTC,CASSHPLKARSKETQYF
once,NA,TRBJ2-5,TRBV19,TGTGCCAGTAGACCCTCGTGGGCTGAAGAGACCCAGTACTTC,CASRPSWAEETQYF
NA,TRBD1,TRBJ1-1,TRBV29-1,TGCAGCGGGATAAGGACAGGGGGCGTCACTGAAGCTTTCTTT,CSGIRTGGVTEAFF
NA,TRBD1,TRBJ1-2,TRBV19,TGTGCCAGTAGCCCAGGGGGTAACTATGGCTACACCTTC,CASSPGGNYGYTF
once,NA,TRBJ2-6,TRBV10-1,TGCGCCAGCAGTGAGTCGACCGTGTGGGGGGCGCCTGGGGCCAACGTCCTGACTTTC,CASSESTVWGAPGANVLTF
NA,NA,TRBJ2-3,TRBV9,TGTGCCAGCAGCGTTAGTACAGGGCGAGATACGCAGTATTTT,CASSVSTGRDTQYF
NA,NA,TRBJ1-5,TRBV30,TGTGCCTGGAGTGTAGGATTACGGCAGCCCCAGCATTTT,CAWSVGLRQPQHF
NA,NA,TRBJ2-7,TRBV5-1,TGCGCCAGCAGCTTGGCGACTCCTTCTAGAGGCGAGCAGTACTTC,CASSLATPSRGEQYF
NA,TRBD2,TRBJ2-7,TRBV4-1,TGCGCCAGCAGCCCCCTCGAGAGCGGGGGGAGCGAGCAGTACTTC,CASSPLESGGSEQYF
NA,NA,TRBJ2-7,TRBV30,TGTGCCTGGGGCCGGGACCCCGGAGCCTACGAGCAGTACTTC,CAWGRDPGAYEQYF
NA,TRBD1,TRBJ2-5,TRBV7-2,TGTGCCAGCAGCCAACAGGGGCCCCAAGAGACCCAGTACTTC,CASSQQGPQETQYF
NA,NA,TRBJ1-2,TRBV6-1,TGTGCCAGCAGTGAAGCGAGGGGGGCTAGTCGCGGCTACACCTTC,CASSEARGASRGYTF
NA,TRBD1,TRBJ2-7,TRBV19,TGTGCCAGTAGTACCGGGACAGGGCGTACCGAGCAGTACTTC,CASSTGTGRTEQYF